Following are 28 T cell receptor beta chains from one sample sequenced in a study of blood T cell repertoires in COVID-19. Sequenced by immunoSEQ multiplex PCR; TCRdb stores in-frame clones only, minus some. The repertoire includes 84,000 or so clones, roughly nine tenths of them detected once, and almost 5.5% sits in the top ten. The sequenced material came from peripheral blood. The source is a man aged 55 to 70 with acute or convalescent COVID-19.

This chain's CDR3 is CATRTSGAPEETQYF. CDR3 nucleotides: TGTGCCACCAGGACTAGCGGGGCACCTGAAGAGACCCAGTACTTC. The chain combines TRBV10-3 with TRBJ2-5; 12 bases agree with TRBD2. Germline V gives CDR1 ENHRY, CDR2 SYGVKD. The CDR3 totals 15 residues. The trim removed 10 bases at V and 3 bases at J, leaving 9 bases unmatched.

The chain couples TRBV2 to TRBJ1-6, with D unclear. V lost 4 bases and J lost 4, with 14 bases in between. From germline, CDR1 is SNHLY and CDR2 FYNNEI. This CDR3 contains 16 residues. CDR3 DNA: TGTGCCAGCAGTGGTGCGGGTGGTGCATATAATTCACCCCTCCACTTT. This gives the protein CASSGAGGAYNSPLHF. Combining the CDR3 with reference TRBV2 and TRBJ1-6 gives the whole variable domain EPEVTQTPSHQVTQMGQEVILRCVPISNHLYFYWYRQILGQKVEFLVSFYNNEISEKSEIFDDQFSVERPDGSNFTLKIRSTKLEDSAMYFCASSGAGGAYNSPLHFGNGTRLTVT.

The chain uses TRBV7-9 and TRBJ1-6; TRBD1 might be the D (5 bases). V was trimmed by 10 bases and J by 6 bases, leaving 16 bases between them. In germline, CDR1 is SEHNR, CDR2 FQNEAQ (reference sequence). The CDR3 consists of 14 residues. The CDR3 loop reads CAIDSSMGNSPLHF. The CDR3 DNA reads TGTGCCATAGACAGCTCTATGGGTAATTCACCCCTCCACTTT.

This chain links TRBV7-2 with TRBJ1-6, with D uncertain. This CDR3 is built from 15 residues. V lost 3 bases to trimming and J lost 9 bases, with 15 bases between them. Germline values: CDR1 SGHTA, CDR2 FQGNSA. The CDR3 DNA is TGTGCCAGCAGCTTTTTATCCGGGAATGGTTCACCCCTCCACTTT. It codes for CASSFLSGNGSPLHF.

V gene TRBV27 combines with J gene TRBJ1-4; the D gene is possibly TRBD1 (5 bases). Trimming shortened V by 4 bases and J by 5 bases, and 14 bases separated the two germline ends. Per germline, CDR1 MNHEY and CDR2 SMNVEV (reference sequence). This CDR3 comprises 15 residues. This CDR3 is CASSSPAAGNEKLFF. As DNA, the CDR3 is TGTGCCAGCAGTTCCCCGGCGGCAGGGAATGAAAAACTGTTTTTT.

The V gene is TRBV5-4, the J gene TRBJ2-7, with D maybe TRBD2 (7 bases). The germline V gene encodes CDR1 SGHNT and CDR2 YYREEE (reference sequence). The V and J ends lost 0 bases and 7 bases respectively, with 14 bases between them. This CDR3 contains 14 residues. For the CDR3, the DNA is TGTGCCAGCAGCTTGGCGGGGGGCGCCAGAGAGCAGTACTTC. Protein sequence: CASSLAGGAREQYF. The variable domain in full, completed from reference TRBV5-4 and TRBJ2-7, reads ETGVTQSPTHLIKTRGQQVTLRCSSQSGHNTVSWYQQALGQGPQFIFQYYREEENGRGNFPPRFSGLQFPNYSSELNVNALELDDSALYLCASSLAGGAREQYFGPGTRLTVT.

The genes are TRBV6-2 or TRBV6-3 and TRBJ1-1; 7 positions match TRBD1. Trimming at V came to 1 base and at J to 7 bases, leaving 6 bases not matched to a gene. Germline V gives CDR1 MNHEY, CDR2 SVGEGT. The CDR3 spans 14 residues. Written as DNA, the CDR3 is TGTGCCAGCAGTTACTATGGACAGGTTGGTGAAGCTTTCTTT. Translated: CASSYYGQVGEAFF.

The chain has TRBV13 and TRBJ2-7, with D possibly TRBD1 on 5 matching bases. Germline V gene data show CDR1 as PRHDT and CDR2 as FYEKMQ (reference sequence). With 5 bases removed from V and 0 bases from J, the gap between germline ends came to 8 bases. This CDR3 spans 13 amino acids. This CDR3 is CASSLTDSYEQYF. The CDR3 DNA reads as TGTGCCAGCAGCCTGACAGACTCCTACGAGCAGTACTTC.

The chain carries TRBV15 and TRBJ2-7; TRBD1 matches at 12 bases. Germline CDR1 is LNHNV and CDR2 is YYDKDF (reference sequence). V lost 3 bases to trimming and J lost 3 bases; unmatched junction nucleotides: 3. The CDR3 contains 15 residues. CDR3 sequence (DNA): TGTGCCACCAGCAGGGGGACAGGGGGCCTCTACGAGCAGTACTTC. It is translated as CATSRGTGGLYEQYF.

The J gene is TRBJ1-1, the V gene TRBV19, with 8 bases that match TRBD1. V was pared by 9 bases and J by 11 bases, with 17 bases of the junction left unmatched. CDR1 is LNHDA and CDR2 is SQIVND in the germline V gene (reference sequence). This CDR3 is 14 amino acids long. Here the CDR3 DNA reads TGTGCCAGCGGTGGAGACAGGGGCTACGGTGTGGCTTTCTTT. It translates to CASGGDRGYGVAFF. Combining the CDR3 with reference TRBV19 and TRBJ1-1 gives the whole variable domain DGGITQSPKYLFRKEGQNVTLSCEQNLNHDAMYWYRQDPGQGLRLIYYSQIVNDFQKGDIAEGYSVSREKKESFPLTVTSAQKNPTAFYLCASGGDRGYGVAFFGQGTRLTVV.

The chain carries TRBV12-3 or TRBV12-4 and TRBJ1-1; D not resolved. The CDR3 runs to 12 residues. V shed 4 bases and J shed 8 bases, with 11 bases lying between them. CDR3 sequence reads: CASSSGSLEAFF. CDR3 nucleotides: TGTGCCAGCAGTTCCGGGTCTTTAGAAGCTTTCTTT.

This clone was picked up one time. CDR3 coding DNA: TGTGCCAGCAGTGGCGGGAGTAGGTCCTACGAGCAGTACTTC. Its translation is CASSGGSRSYEQYF. The chain has TRBV2 and TRBJ2-7; 7 nucleotides agree with TRBD2. J was trimmed by 1 base and V by 4 bases; bases with no gene match: 4. This CDR3 is 14 amino acids long. The germline V gene encodes CDR1 SNHLY and CDR2 FYNNEI.

The genes are TRBV7-2 and TRBJ2-1; 10 bases map to TRBD2. Germline loops: CDR1 SGHTA, CDR2 FQGNSA. This CDR3 has 15 amino acids. Germline trimming cut 6 bases from V and 5 bases from J; bases unmatched to any gene: 7. DNA for the CDR3: TGTGCCAGCAGATCACTAGCGGGGTTCAACAATGAGCAGTTCTTC. Its translation is CASRSLAGFNNEQFF.

This clone was seen once. The CDR3 sequence is CATPRGQLGEQFF. CDR3 bases: TGTGCCACCCCTAGGGGGCAATTGGGTGAGCAGTTCTTC. The genes are TRBV12-3 or TRBV12-4 and TRBJ2-1; 7 bases fit TRBD1. J was trimmed by 9 bases and V by 10 bases; bases with no gene match: 12. The CDR3 is made up of 13 amino acids.

This clone was found once. V is TRBV11-1 and J is TRBJ1-1; 11 bases agree with TRBD1. The CDR3 is 14 amino acids. V trimming: 6 bases; J trimming: 7 bases; junction bases outside the gene matches: 7. The germline V gene has CDR1 SGHAT and CDR2 FQDESV (reference sequence). The CDR3 protein is CASRRRTGGDEAFF. The CDR3 DNA follows: TGTGCCAGCAGGCGGCGGACAGGGGGCGATGAAGCTTTCTTT.

This clone was seen more than once but under ten times. This chain connects TRBV10-1 to TRBJ1-2; no reliable D call. V lost 9 bases and J lost 7, with 21 bases in between. This CDR3 contains 14 residues. Per the germline V gene, CDR1 is WNHNN and CDR2 is SYGVQD (reference sequence). Here the CDR3 DNA reads TGCGCCAGACTCTCCTTCGCCCGACTCGGTGGCTACACCTTC. Its translation: CARLSFARLGGYTF.

The chain uses TRBV23-1 and TRBJ1-1; no reliable D call. TRBV23-1 is marked as an open reading frame, function uncertain. V lost 3 bases and J 0 bases, leaving 20 bases between the germline ends. This CDR3 contains 18 residues. The chain's CDR3 is CASSHPKEQLPMNTEAFF. CDR3 DNA: TGCGCCAGCAGTCATCCGAAAGAACAGTTACCGATGAACACTGAAGCTTTCTTT.

V gene TRBV29-1 combines with J gene TRBJ1-2, with 7 bases aligning to TRBD1. The CDR3 is 16 amino acids. Germline V gene data show CDR1 as SQVTM and CDR2 as ANQGSEA. Unmatched junction bases numbered 19, after V lost 4 bases and J lost 8 bases. The CDR3 loop reads CSVGRPSFGQGEGYTF. As DNA, the CDR3 is TGCAGCGTTGGGAGGCCGTCATTCGGTCAGGGGGAGGGCTACACCTTC.

The V call is TRBV18, the J call TRBJ1-1; no firm D call. Looked up from germline, CDR1 is KGHSH and CDR2 is LQKENI. The V gene lost 3 bases and the J gene lost 0 bases, with 14 bases spanning the gap. CDR3 size: 16 residues. The CDR3, as DNA: TGTGCCAGCTCACCGCAGGCAGGCCCCATGAACACTGAAGCTTTCTTT. This codes for CASSPQAGPMNTEAFF.

The chain uses TRBV30 and TRBJ1-5; 10 nucleotides agree with TRBD1. The V gene's germline CDR1 is GTSNPN and CDR2 SVGIG (reference sequence). CDR3 length equals 19 residues. V was pared by 4 bases and J by 0 bases, with 15 bases of the junction left unmatched. In DNA, the CDR3 is TGTGCCTGGACCCGTCGGGGACAGGGGCTCGCCCTTAGCAATCAGCCCCAGCATTTT. It translates to CAWTRRGQGLALSNQPQHF.

The V and J genes are TRBV27 and TRBJ1-1; D is ambiguous. CDR1 and CDR2 from the germline V gene are MNHEY and SMNVEV (reference sequence). The CDR3 is 15 amino acids. Trimming pared 4 bases from V and 0 bases from J, leaving 12 bases between. The CDR3 DNA sequence: TGTGCCAGCAGTTCCTCGACACGGATGAACACTGAAGCTTTCTTT. Its protein is CASSSSTRMNTEAFF.

The gene calls are TRBV30 and TRBJ1-2, with D hard to call. The V end lost 1 base, the J end lost 4 bases, and 16 bases lay between the germline ends. The length of the CDR3 is 15 residues. From germline, CDR1 is GTSNPN and CDR2 SVGIG (reference sequence). CDR3 bases: TGTGCCTGGAGTGACCCTTTCTTGGGCAGCTATGGCTACACCTTC. Amino acid sequence: CAWSDPFLGSYGYTF.

The chain is built from TRBV4-2 and TRBJ1-1; D not resolved. V was pared by 3 bases and J by 5 bases, with 7 bases between. Germline assignment: CDR1 LGHNA and CDR2 YNFKEQ. There are 12 residues in the CDR3. In DNA, the CDR3 is TGTGCCAGCAGCCAGGCGGGGACTGAAGCTTTCTTT. Amino acid sequence: CASSQAGTEAFF.

The chain couples TRBV27 to TRBJ1-5; weak D call: TRBD1 (6 bases). The CDR3 runs 17 residues. Trimming removed 5 bases at V and 0 bases at J, with 17 bases between. Germline V lookup: CDR1 MNHEY, CDR2 SMNVEV (reference sequence). CDR3: CASSKNRESVSNQPQHF. In DNA form, the CDR3 reads TGTGCCAGCAGTAAAAACAGGGAATCGGTTAGCAATCAGCCCCAGCATTTT.

The chain employs TRBV7-3 and TRBJ1-2; the D gene is possibly TRBD1 (5 bases). CDR3 length equals 15 residues. Trimming pared 5 bases from V and 6 bases from J, leaving 19 bases between. Per germline, CDR1 SGHTA and CDR2 FQGTGA. For the CDR3, the DNA is TGTGCCAGCAGCCGGACCCGGGGGGGGAAGGATGGCTACACCTTC. Its protein is CASSRTRGGKDGYTF.

This clone has a single count. This chain uses TRBV19 with TRBJ1-5, with 8 nucleotides matching TRBD1. Germline V gives CDR1 LNHDA, CDR2 SQIVND (reference sequence). The CDR3 totals 15 residues. V lost 6 bases, J lost 3 bases, and 7 bases stayed unmatched. CDR3 sequence reads: CASSRDRQNNQPQHF. CDR3 nucleotides: TGTGCCAGTAGCAGGGACAGGCAAAACAATCAGCCCCAGCATTTT.

This rearrangement joins TRBV13 to TRBJ2-7; possibly TRBD1 for D (6 bases). CDR3 length: 14 residues. V was pared by 3 bases and J by 4 bases, with 13 bases between. Germline V CDR1 and CDR2: PRHDT, FYEKMQ (reference sequence). The CDR3 region is CASSLGAWGYEQYF. The CDR3 DNA is TGTGCCAGCAGCTTGGGGGCCTGGGGGTACGAGCAGTACTTC.

V usage is TRBV24-1 and J usage is TRBJ1-2; TRBD1 might be the D (6 bases). Trimming left V 4 bases short and J 4 bases short, with 15 bases between. Germline V CDR1 and CDR2: KGHDR, SFDVKD. There are 15 residues in the CDR3. The CDR3 nucleotides read TGTGCCACCAGTGAACGGGACATCGATCTCTATGGCTACACCTTC. Protein sequence: CATSERDIDLYGYTF.